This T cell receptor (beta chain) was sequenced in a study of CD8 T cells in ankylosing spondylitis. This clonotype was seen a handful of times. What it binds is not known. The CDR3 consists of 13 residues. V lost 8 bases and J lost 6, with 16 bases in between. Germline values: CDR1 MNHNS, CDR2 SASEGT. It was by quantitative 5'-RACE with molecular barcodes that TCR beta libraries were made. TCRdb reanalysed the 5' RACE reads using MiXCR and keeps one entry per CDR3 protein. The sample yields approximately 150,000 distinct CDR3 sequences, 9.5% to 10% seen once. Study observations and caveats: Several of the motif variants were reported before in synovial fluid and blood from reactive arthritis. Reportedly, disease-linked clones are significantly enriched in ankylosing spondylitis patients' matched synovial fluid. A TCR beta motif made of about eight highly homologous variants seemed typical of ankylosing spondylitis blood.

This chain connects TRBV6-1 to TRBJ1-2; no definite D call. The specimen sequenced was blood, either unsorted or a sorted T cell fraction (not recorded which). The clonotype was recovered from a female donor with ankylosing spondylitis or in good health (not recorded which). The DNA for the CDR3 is TGTGCCAGCGCGAGGGCAGGTTGGGATGGCTACACCTTC. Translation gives CASARAGWDGYTF.